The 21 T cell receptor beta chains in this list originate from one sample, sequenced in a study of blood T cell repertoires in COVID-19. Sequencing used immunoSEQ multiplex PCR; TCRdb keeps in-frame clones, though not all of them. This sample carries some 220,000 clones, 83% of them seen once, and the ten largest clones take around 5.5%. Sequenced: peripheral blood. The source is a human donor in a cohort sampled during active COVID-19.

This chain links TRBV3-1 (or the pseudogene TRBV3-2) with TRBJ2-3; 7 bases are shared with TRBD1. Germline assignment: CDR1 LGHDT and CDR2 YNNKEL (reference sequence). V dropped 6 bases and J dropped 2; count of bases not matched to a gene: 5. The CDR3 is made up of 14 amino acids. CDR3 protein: CASRLQGLTDTQYF. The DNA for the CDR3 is TGTGCCAGCAGGTTACAGGGGCTCACAGATACGCAGTATTTT.

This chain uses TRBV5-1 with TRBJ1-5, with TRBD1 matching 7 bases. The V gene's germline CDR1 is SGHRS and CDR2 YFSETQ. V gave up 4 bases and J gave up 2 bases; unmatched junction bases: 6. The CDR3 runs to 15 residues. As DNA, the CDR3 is TGCGCCAGCAGCCTAACAGGGGTTGGCAATCAGCCCCAGCATTTT. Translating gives CASSLTGVGNQPQHF.

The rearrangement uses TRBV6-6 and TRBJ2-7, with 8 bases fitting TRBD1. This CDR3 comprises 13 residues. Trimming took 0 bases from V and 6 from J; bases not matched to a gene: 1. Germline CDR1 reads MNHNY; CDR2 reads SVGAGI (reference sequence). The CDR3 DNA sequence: TGTGCCAGCAGTTACTCAGGACAGGGCGAGCAGTACTTC. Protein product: CASSYSGQGEQYF.

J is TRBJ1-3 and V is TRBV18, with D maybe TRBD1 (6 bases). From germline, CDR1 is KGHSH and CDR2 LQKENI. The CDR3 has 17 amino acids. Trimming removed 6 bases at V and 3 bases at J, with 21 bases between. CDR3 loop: CASSLLSGGEGGNTIYF. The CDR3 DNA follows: TGTGCCAGCTCCCTGCTCAGCGGGGGCGAAGGTGGAAACACCATATATTTT. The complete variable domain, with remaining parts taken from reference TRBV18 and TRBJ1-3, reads NAGVMQNPRHLVRRRGQEARLRCSPMKGHSHVYWYRQLPEEGLKFMVYLQKENIIDESGMPKERFSAEFPKEGPSILRIQQVVRGDSAAYFCASSLLSGGEGGNTIYFGEGSWLTVV.

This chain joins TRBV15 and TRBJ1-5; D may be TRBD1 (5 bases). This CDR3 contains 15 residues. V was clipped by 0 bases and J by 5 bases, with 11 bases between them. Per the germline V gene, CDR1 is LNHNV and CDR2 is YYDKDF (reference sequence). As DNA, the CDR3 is TGTGCCACCAGCAGAGATCCGGGGACTCATCAGCCCCAGCATTTT. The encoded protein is CATSRDPGTHQPQHF.

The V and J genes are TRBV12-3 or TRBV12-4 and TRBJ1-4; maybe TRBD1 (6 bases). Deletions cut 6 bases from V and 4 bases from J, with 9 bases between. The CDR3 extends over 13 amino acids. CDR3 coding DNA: TGTGCCAGCAGGGACAGTAATAATGAAAAACTGTTTTTT. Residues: CASRDSNNEKLFF.

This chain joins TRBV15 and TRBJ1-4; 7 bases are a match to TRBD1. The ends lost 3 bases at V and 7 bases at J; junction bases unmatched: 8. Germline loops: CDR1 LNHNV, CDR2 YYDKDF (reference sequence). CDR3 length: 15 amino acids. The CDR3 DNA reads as TGTGCCACCAGCAGGCTCCAGGGGGGCAGTGAAAAACTGTTTTTT. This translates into CATSRLQGGSEKLFF.

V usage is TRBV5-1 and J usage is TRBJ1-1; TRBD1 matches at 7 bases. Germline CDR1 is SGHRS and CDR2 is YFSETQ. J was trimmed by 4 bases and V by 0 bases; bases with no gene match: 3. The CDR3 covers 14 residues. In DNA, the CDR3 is TGCGCCAGCAGCTTGGCCTACAGGGGCACTGAAGCTTTCTTT. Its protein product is CASSLAYRGTEAFF.

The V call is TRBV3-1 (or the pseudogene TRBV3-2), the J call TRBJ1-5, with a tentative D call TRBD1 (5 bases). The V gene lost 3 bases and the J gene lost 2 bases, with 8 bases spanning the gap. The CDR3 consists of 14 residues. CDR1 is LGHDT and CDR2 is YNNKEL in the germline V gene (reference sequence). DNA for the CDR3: TGTGCCAGCAGCCACAGGGTCGGCAATCAGCCCCAGCATTTT. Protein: CASSHRVGNQPQHF.

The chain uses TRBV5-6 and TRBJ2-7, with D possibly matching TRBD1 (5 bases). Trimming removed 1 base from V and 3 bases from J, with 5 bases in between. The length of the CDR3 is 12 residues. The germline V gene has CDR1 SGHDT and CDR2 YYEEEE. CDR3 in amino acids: CASSLTGYEQYF. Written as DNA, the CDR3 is TGTGCCAGCAGCTTGACAGGCTACGAGCAGTACTTC.

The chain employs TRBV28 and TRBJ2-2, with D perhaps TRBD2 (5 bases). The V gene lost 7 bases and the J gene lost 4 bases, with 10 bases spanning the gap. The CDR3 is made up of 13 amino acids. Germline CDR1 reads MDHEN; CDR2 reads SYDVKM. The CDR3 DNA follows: TGTGCCAGCATCGAGGGTTTCACCGGGGAGCTGTTTTTT. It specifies CASIEGFTGELFF.

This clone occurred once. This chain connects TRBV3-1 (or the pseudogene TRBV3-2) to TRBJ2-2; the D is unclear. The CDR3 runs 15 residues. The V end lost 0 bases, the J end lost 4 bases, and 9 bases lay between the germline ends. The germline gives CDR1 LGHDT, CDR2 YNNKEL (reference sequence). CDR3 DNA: TGTGCCAGCAGCCAAGAGACATTAGTCACCGGGGAGCTGTTTTTT. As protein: CASSQETLVTGELFF.

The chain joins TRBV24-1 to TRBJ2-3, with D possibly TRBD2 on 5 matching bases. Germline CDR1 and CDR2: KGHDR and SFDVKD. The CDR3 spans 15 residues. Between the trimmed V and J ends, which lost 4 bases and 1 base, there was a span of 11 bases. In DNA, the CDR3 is TGTGCCACCAGTGACCCTGAGGGAGGCACAGATACGCAGTATTTT. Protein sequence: CATSDPEGGTDTQYF.

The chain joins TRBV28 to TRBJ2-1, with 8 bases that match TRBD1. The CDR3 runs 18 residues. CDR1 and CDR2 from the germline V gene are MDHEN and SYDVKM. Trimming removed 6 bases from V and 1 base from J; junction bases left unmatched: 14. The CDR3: CASSPGGWGRESYNEQFF. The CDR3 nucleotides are TGTGCCAGCAGCCCAGGGGGCTGGGGGCGGGAATCCTACAATGAGCAGTTCTTC.

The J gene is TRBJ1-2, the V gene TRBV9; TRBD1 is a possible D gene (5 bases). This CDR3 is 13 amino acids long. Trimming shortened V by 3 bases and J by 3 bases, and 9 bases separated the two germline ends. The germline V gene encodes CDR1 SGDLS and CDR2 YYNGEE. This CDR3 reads CASSEGSDYGYTF. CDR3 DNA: TGTGCCAGCAGCGAGGGGTCGGACTATGGCTACACCTTC. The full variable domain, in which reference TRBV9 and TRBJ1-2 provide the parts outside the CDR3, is DSGVTQTPKHLITATGQRVTLRCSPRSGDLSVYWYQQSLDQGLQFLIQYYNGEERAKGNILERFSAQQFPDLHSELNLSSLELGDSALYFCASSEGSDYGYTFGSGTRLTVV.

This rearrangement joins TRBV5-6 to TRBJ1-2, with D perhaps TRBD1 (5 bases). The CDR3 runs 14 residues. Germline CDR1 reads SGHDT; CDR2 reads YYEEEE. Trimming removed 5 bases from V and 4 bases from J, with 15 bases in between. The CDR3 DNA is TGTGCCAGCAGATCGCGGGGCGTAAGCTATGGCTACACCTTC. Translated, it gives CASRSRGVSYGYTF.

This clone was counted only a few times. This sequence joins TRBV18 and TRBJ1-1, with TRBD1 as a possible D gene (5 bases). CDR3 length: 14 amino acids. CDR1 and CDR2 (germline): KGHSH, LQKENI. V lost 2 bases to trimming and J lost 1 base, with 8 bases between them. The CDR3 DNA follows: TGTGCCAGCTCACCAGGGACTGAGAACACTGAAGCTTTCTTT. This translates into CASSPGTENTEAFF.

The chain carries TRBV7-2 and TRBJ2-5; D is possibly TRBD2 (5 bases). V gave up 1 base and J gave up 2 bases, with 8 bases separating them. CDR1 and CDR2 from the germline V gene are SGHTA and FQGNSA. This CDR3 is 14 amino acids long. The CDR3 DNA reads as TGTGCCAGCAGCTTAGTTCCGGGACAAGAGACCCAGTACTTC. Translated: CASSLVPGQETQYF.

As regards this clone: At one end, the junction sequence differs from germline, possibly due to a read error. The CDR3: CASSQAPGLASPNEQFF. In nucleotides, the CDR3 is TGTGCCAGCAGTCAAGCGCCAGGACTAGCGTCTCCTAATGAGCAGTTCTTC. The genes are TRBV3-1 (or the pseudogene TRBV3-2) and TRBJ2-1; 9 nucleotides match TRBD2. The CDR3 has 17 residues. The germline CDR1 and CDR2 sequences are LGHDT and YNNKEL (reference sequence).

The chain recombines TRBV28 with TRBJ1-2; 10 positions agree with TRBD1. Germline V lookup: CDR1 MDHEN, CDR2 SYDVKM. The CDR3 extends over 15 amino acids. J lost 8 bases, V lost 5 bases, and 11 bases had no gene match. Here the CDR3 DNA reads TGTGCCAGCAGTCCCCACCGACAGGGGGCGGGGGGCTACACCTTC. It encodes CASSPHRQGAGGYTF.

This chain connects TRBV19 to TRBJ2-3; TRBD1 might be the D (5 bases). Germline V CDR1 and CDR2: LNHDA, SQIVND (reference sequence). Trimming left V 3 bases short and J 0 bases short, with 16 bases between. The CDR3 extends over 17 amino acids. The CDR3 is CASSMRTSRWSTDTQYF. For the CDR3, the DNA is TGTGCCAGTAGTATGCGGACATCCCGGTGGAGCACAGATACGCAGTATTTT.